A selection of T cell receptor beta chains follows, all from one sample in a study of CD8+ T cells in alopecia areata. The method was immunoSEQ multiplex PCR; TCRdb's version includes in-frame clones alone and lacks a portion of them. The table shows a few hundred thousand clones, with 66% occurring only once. The sequenced sample was CD4+ T cells sorted from blood, obtained around week 44, from a patient treated with tofacitinib. All receptors derive from a human donor with alopecia areata. Each CDR3 is given with its conserved first and last residue. The D gene is left open where the match is weak. Clone size is given for some rows only: seen once, a few or many times, or a class if the clone is expanded.

V gene	clone size	CDR3 length	J gene	D gene	CDR3 DNA	CDR3 protein
TRBV9	NA	14	TRBJ1-6	TRBD1	TGTGCCAGCAGCAGTGGGACAGGGGATTCACCCCTCCACTTT	CASSSGTGDSPLHF
TRBV29-1	few	15	TRBJ2-5	TRBD1	TGCAGCGTTCGTCCCTTTGGGACAGTACAAGAGACCCAGTACTTC	CSVRPFGTVQETQYF
TRBV18	medium-sized	16	TRBJ2-3	TRBD2	TGTGCCAGCTCACCACTCCAGCGGGGGAACACAGATACGCAGTATTTT	CASSPLQRGNTDTQYF
TRBV7-2	many	15	TRBJ2-7	TRBD2	TGTGCCAGCAGCTCACAAAGAGGACTAGCCTACGAGCAGTACTTC	CASSSQRGLAYEQYF
TRBV5-4	NA	13	TRBJ1-1	NA	TGTGCCAGCACCGGACGCGGGGGGACTGAAGCTTTCTTT	CASTGRGGTEAFF
TRBV29-1	NA	14	TRBJ1-1	NA	TGCAGCGTTGTCTCGGCCCGGGTTTACACTGAAGCTTTCTTT	CSVVSARVYTEAFF
TRBV7-2	NA	13	TRBJ2-3	NA	TGTGCCAGCAGCTCAACCCGGGGGTCCGCGCAGTATTTT	CASSSTRGSAQYF
TRBV14	NA	13	TRBJ2-7	NA	TGTGCCAGCAGCCTATTACCTACCTACGAGCAGTACTTC	CASSLLPTYEQYF
TRBV27	NA	14	TRBJ2-2	TRBD1	TGTGCCAGCTCGATCAGCAGGGGGCCCGGGGAGCTGTTTTTT	CASSISRGPGELFF
TRBV30	few	17	TRBJ1-6	TRBD1	TGTGCCTGGAGCGTAAATACAAGGGACAGGGGAAATTCACCCCTCCACTTT	CAWSVNTRDRGNSPLHF
TRBV19	few	13	TRBJ1-2	NA	TGTGCCAGTAGTATCGGACAGTTTGGTGGCTACACCTTC	CASSIGQFGGYTF
TRBV9	NA	15	TRBJ1-6	NA	TGTGCCAGCAGCTCAACCGGGACGAGTAATTCACCCCTCCACTTT	CASSSTGTSNSPLHF
TRBV25-1	once	16	TRBJ1-1	NA	TGTGCCAGCAGTGCTCCAGTAGGCTTGGGGGACACTGAAGCTTTCTTT	CASSAPVGLGDTEAFF
TRBV4-3	NA	14	TRBJ1-1	TRBD1	TGCGCCAGCAGCCAAGATCCGGGGGACAGTGAAGCTTTCTTT	CASSQDPGDSEAFF
TRBV6-5	NA	14	TRBJ2-3	NA	TGTGCCAGCAGTGCAAGGAGGGATACAGATACGCAGTATTTT	CASSARRDTDTQYF
TRBV25-1	NA	13	TRBJ1-1	NA	TGTGCCAGCATCAGCAACTTGAACACTGAAGCTTTCTTT	CASISNLNTEAFF
TRBV11-2	NA	13	TRBJ1-2	NA	TGTGCCAGCAGCTTAGAGGGGGAGTATGGCTACACCTTC	CASSLEGEYGYTF
TRBV29-1	NA	13	TRBJ2-3	TRBD1	TGCAGCGGCCACAGGGGGAACACAGATACGCAGTATTTT	CSGHRGNTDTQYF
TRBV6-4	once	14	TRBJ2-1	TRBD1	TGTGCCAGCAGACCGGACAGGGGACATAGTGAGCAGTTCTTC	CASRPDRGHSEQFF
TRBV14	few	15	TRBJ1-1	NA	TGTGCCAGCAGCCTCATCCAGAAAAGTAACACTGAAGCTTTCTTT	CASSLIQKSNTEAFF
TRBV2	NA	14	TRBJ2-1	TRBD2	TGTGCCAGCACCCTAGGGCTAGCGGGGGATGAGCAGTTCTTC	CASTLGLAGDEQFF
TRBV7-2	NA	14	TRBJ1-4	TRBD1	TGTGCCAGCAGCGCAGGGGGCGGCGGTGAAAAACTGTTTTTT	CASSAGGGGEKLFF
TRBV18	NA	12	TRBJ2-7	NA	TGTGCCAGCTCACCATCAGACTACGAGCAGTACTTC	CASSPSDYEQYF
TRBV6-1	NA	13	TRBJ2-7	TRBD1	TGTGCCAGCAGTACCGGGACAGGGCGACGGTGGGACTTC	CASSTGTGRRWDF
TRBV11-2	NA	13	TRBJ2-7	NA	TGTGCCAGCAGCCCCGGCAGGAGCGGGGAGCAGTACTTC	CASSPGRSGEQYF